The 9 T cell receptor beta chains given below trace back to one sample, sequenced in a study of human T cells and chemical hapten exposure. TCRdb passed the RACE reads through MiXCR, listing each CDR3 protein once. The repertoire includes 90,000 to 120,000 distinct CDR3 sequences, around 10% of them detected once, and 3% to 4.5% sits in the top ten. Time point: patch test 1, 2 weeks after DPC sensitization. The treatment here: therapeutic diphenylcyclopropenone sensitization with weekly scalp DPC. The sample here was whole blood, taken in connection with sensitization to the hapten diphenylcyclopropenone (DPC). The receptor source for this set is a woman in her 40s with alopecia areata. Some clones in this sample may be carry-over from other donors' samples.

This clonotype was seen at least ten times. This chain links TRBV7-2 with TRBJ2-3; 9 nucleotides line up with TRBD2. This CDR3 comprises 18 residues. The V gene end was trimmed by 5 bases and the J gene end by 2 bases; junction bases not matched to a gene: 14. The V gene's germline CDR1 is SGHTA and CDR2 FQGNSA. The CDR3 DNA reads TGTGCCAGCAGCCGAGACAGTCTAGCGGGGTCCCTCACAGATACGCAGTATTTT. Its translation is CASSRDSLAGSLTDTQYF.

With respect to this clonotype: One end of the junction is discordant with germline, which a read error may explain. V usage is TRBV29-1 and J usage is TRBJ2-2; D might be TRBD2 (5 bases). The CDR3 consists of 13 residues. Germline loops: CDR1 SQVTM, CDR2 ANQGSEA. The CDR3 region is CSVEEHDTGELVF. In nucleotides, the CDR3 is TGCAGCGTTGAAGAACACGACACCGGGGAGCTGGTTTTT.

This clonotype was counted a few times. V is TRBV5-6 and J is TRBJ2-1; a weak D match, TRBD2 (6 bases). The length of the CDR3 is 14 residues. V gave up 4 bases and J gave up 4 bases, with 12 bases separating them. From germline, CDR1 is SGHDT and CDR2 YYEEEE. CDR3 in amino acids: CASSPGTGYNEQFF. CDR3 nucleotide sequence: TGTGCCAGCAGCCCTGGGACTGGGTACAATGAGCAGTTCTTC. Based on the CDR3 plus reference TRBV5-6 and TRBJ2-1, the full variable domain is DAGVTQSPTHLIKTRGQQVTLRCSPKSGHDTVSWYQQALGQGPQFIFQYYEEEERQRGNFPDRFSGHQFPNYSSELNVNALLLGDSALYLCASSPGTGYNEQFFGPGTRLTVL.

V is TRBV4-2 and J is TRBJ1-2; TRBD1 matches at 10 bases. Germline CDR1 is LGHNA and CDR2 is YNFKEQ. CDR3 length: 14 residues. V lost 2 bases, J lost 8 bases, and 5 bases stayed unmatched. This CDR3 is CASSQPDRGQGYTF. The CDR3 DNA follows: TGTGCCAGCAGCCAACCCGACAGGGGGCAAGGCTACACCTTC.

This clonotype has at least ten counts. The chain is built from TRBV25-1 and TRBJ2-3, with TRBD1 as a possible D gene (5 bases). The germline V gene has CDR1 MGHDK and CDR2 SYGVNS. V lost 6 bases to trimming and J lost 6 bases, with 16 bases between them. The length of the CDR3 is 14 residues. CDR3 coding DNA: TGTGCCAGCAGGGCAGGGTCCTCCGTGGATACGCAGTATTTT. Translation gives CASRAGSSVDTQYF.

This clonotype was counted between two and nine times. This sequence joins TRBV7-9 and TRBJ2-5; no clear D gene. The CDR3 spans 12 residues. Trimming shortened V by 1 base and J by 7 bases, and 7 bases separated the two germline ends. In germline, CDR1 is SEHNR, CDR2 FQNEAQ (reference sequence). The CDR3 DNA sequence: TGTGCCAGCAGCTTAGATCATGGGACCCAGTACTTC. Translation gives CASSLDHGTQYF. Full variable domain (missing parts from reference TRBV7-9 and TRBJ2-5): DTGVSQNPRHKITKRGQNVTFRCDPISEHNRLYWYRQTLGQGPEFLTYFQNEAQLEKSRLLSDRFSAERPKGSFSTLEIQRTEQGDSAMYLCASSLDHGTQYFGPGTRLLVL.

This clonotype was observed many times. This sequence joins TRBV5-4 and TRBJ2-7; TRBD1 might be the D (5 bases). Between the trimmed V and J ends, which lost 4 bases and 4 bases, there was a span of 12 bases. Germline V gene sequence: CDR1 SGHNT, CDR2 YYREEE (reference sequence). The CDR3 extends over 13 amino acids. The CDR3 region has the DNA TGTGCCAGCAGCATGCCGAGACAGTACGAGCAGTACTTC. It encodes CASSMPRQYEQYF.

This clonotype was observed a few times. The CDR3 region has the DNA TGTGCCAGCAGCTTACCCACGTATCGCGAGCAGTACTTC. Translating it yields CASSLPTYREQYF. The chain has TRBV7-2 and TRBJ2-7; D call uncertain. The V end was cut by 2 bases, the J end by 6 bases, with 11 bases between. The CDR3 loop spans 13 amino acids. Germline V gene sequence: CDR1 SGHTA, CDR2 FQGNSA.

This clonotype was counted between two and nine times. The chain carries TRBV12-3 or TRBV12-4 and TRBJ1-1, with a tentative D call TRBD1 (5 bases). Trimming removed 6 bases at V and 6 bases at J, with 17 bases between. The CDR3 runs 14 residues. In DNA form, the CDR3 reads TGTGCCAGCAGCCGCCGGGGCCTAAGGCCTGAAGCTTTCTTT. Its protein is CASSRRGLRPEAFF.